The 13 T cell receptor beta chains below come from one sample, sequenced in a study of human T cells and chemical hapten exposure (dated by TCRdb to the early 2020s). The time point label, as the study defines it: patch test 2, 6 weeks after DPC sensitization. The treatment or condition tag for this specimen amounts to: therapeutic diphenylcyclopropenone sensitization with weekly scalp DPC. Library preparation was by RACE. Reads for this sample came from a NextSeq 500. The public reads were reprocessed in TCRdb via fastp at Q25 and MiXCR, keeping in-frame beta chains. Entries that share a CDR3 protein sequence are merged under the most common genes and DNA. The sample data list around 75,000 distinct CDR3 sequences, and 10% of these were observed just once. Roughly 7% of the sample lies in the top ten. The sample here was whole blood, taken in connection with sensitization to the hapten diphenylcyclopropenone (DPC). These receptors were collected from a woman in her 50s with alopecia areata. Some clones in this sample may be carry-over from other donors' samples.

This clonotype was seen at least ten times. In DNA form, the CDR3 reads TGTGCCAGCAGCCTCCTTAGAGACGGGGAGCTGTTTTTT. Translated: CASSLLRDGELFF. The chain links TRBV12-3 or TRBV12-4 to TRBJ2-2, with D unclear. Trimming removed 6 bases at V and 7 bases at J, with 12 bases between. CDR3 size: 13 residues.

This clonotype came up a few times. The rearrangement joins TRBV29-1 to TRBJ2-7, with D possibly being TRBD2 (6 bases). This CDR3 has 13 residues. Germline V lookup: CDR1 SQVTM, CDR2 ANQGSEA. The V end lost 4 bases, the J end lost 4 bases, and 14 bases lay between the germline ends. CDR3 DNA sequence: TGCAGCGTTGCGGGGGTCCTCACATACGAGCAGTACTTC. As protein: CSVAGVLTYEQYF.

The chain links TRBV3-1 to TRBJ2-1; TRBD2 aligns across 9 bases. The CDR3 is made up of 18 amino acids. Germline CDR1 is LGHDT and CDR2 is YNNKEL (reference sequence). V was pared by 1 base and J by 3 bases, with 10 bases of the junction left unmatched. In DNA form, the CDR3 reads TGTGCCAGCAGCCAAGTCGGGGTTAGCGGGAGTTTCTACAATGAGCAGTTCTTC. It specifies CASSQVGVSGSFYNEQFF.

This clonotype occurred a few times. The J gene is TRBJ1-2, the V gene TRBV7-9; D remains ambiguous. The germline V gene has CDR1 SEHNR and CDR2 FQNEAQ (reference sequence). V dropped 2 bases and J dropped 3 bases, with 7 bases sitting between them. This CDR3 is 13 amino acids long. CDR3 nucleotides: TGTGCCAGCAGCTTACCCGATTACTATGGCTACACCTTC. It translates to CASSLPDYYGYTF.

This clonotype was recorded at least ten times. V gene TRBV29-1 combines with J gene TRBJ1-6; 7 positions match TRBD1. Germline V gene data show CDR1 as SQVTM and CDR2 as ANQGSEA. After removal of 1 base from V and 10 bases from J, the junction contained 4 bases not matched to a gene. This CDR3 has 13 residues. DNA of the CDR3: TGCAGCGTTGAAGTAGGGGGCGAATCACCCCTCCACTTT. It translates to CSVEVGGESPLHF.

This chain connects TRBV24-1 to TRBJ2-1, with a possible D match to TRBD1 (6 bases). Germline lookup yields CDR1 KGHDR and CDR2 SFDVKD. CDR3 length equals 12 residues. V shed 3 bases and J shed 9 bases, with 8 bases lying between them. The CDR3, as DNA: TGTGCCACCAGTGATCAGGGGACTGAGCAGTTCTTC. Translating gives CATSDQGTEQFF.

This clonotype has a handful of counts. This chain uses TRBV9 with TRBJ2-7; 13 bases agree with TRBD2. CDR1 SGDLS and CDR2 YYNGEE come from the germline V gene. The CDR3 is 15 residues long. Trimming removed 4 bases from V and 6 bases from J; junction bases left unmatched: 7. The CDR3 bases are TGTGCCAGCAGCCTACTAGCGGGAGGGCCCGGCGAGCAGTACTTC. This translates into CASSLLAGGPGEQYF.

This clonotype was seen ten or more times. V is TRBV7-9 and J is TRBJ2-7, with D tentatively TRBD1 (5 bases). Germline CDR1 reads SEHNR; CDR2 reads FQNEAQ (reference sequence). Between the trimmed V and J ends, which lost 5 bases and 0 bases, there was a span of 14 bases. The CDR3 length is 15 residues. Written as DNA, the CDR3 is TGTGCCAGCAGCATAGACAGTGCACCCTCCTACGAGCAGTACTTC. Translated, it gives CASSIDSAPSYEQYF. Looking up the rest from reference TRBV7-9 and TRBJ2-7 gives the full variable domain: DTGVSQNPRHKITKRGQNVTFRCDPISEHNRLYWYRQTLGQGPEFLTYFQNEAQLEKSRLLSDRFSAERPKGSFSTLEIQRTEQGDSAMYLCASSIDSAPSYEQYFGPGTRLTVT.

This clonotype was detected ten times or more. The rearrangement uses TRBV10-3 and TRBJ2-4, with D perhaps TRBD1 (5 bases). V lost 2 bases, J lost 6 bases, and 5 bases lay in between. Germline V gene lookup returns CDR1 ENHRY and CDR2 SYGVKD. The CDR3 is 12 amino acids. In nucleotides, the CDR3 is TGTGCCATCAGTGAGAGGGGAAACATTCAGTACTTC. Its protein is CAISERGNIQYF.

This clonotype showed up many times. The rearrangement links TRBV20-1 to TRBJ1-1, with D tentatively TRBD1 (6 bases). Trimming took 6 bases from V and 4 from J, leaving 12 bases between them. The CDR3 runs 12 residues. The germline gives CDR1 DFQATT, CDR2 SNEGSKA (reference sequence). The CDR3 DNA sequence: TGCAGTGCGATAACGACAGGCACTGAAGCTTTCTTT. Translated, it gives CSAITTGTEAFF.

Many counts were recorded for this clonotype. V and J are TRBV18 and TRBJ2-1, with D unclear. The germline V gene encodes CDR1 KGHSH and CDR2 LQKENI. The CDR3 consists of 12 residues. The V end lost 3 bases, the J end lost 3 bases, and 3 bases lay between the germline ends. Here the CDR3 DNA reads TGTGCCAGCTCACCCGACTACAATGAGCAGTTCTTC. Its translation: CASSPDYNEQFF.

This clonotype was seen many times. This rearrangement joins TRBV3-1 to TRBJ2-1; the match to TRBD2 covers 7 bases. With 0 bases clipped from V and 5 bases from J, the junction kept 10 bases outside the gene matches. Germline loops: CDR1 LGHDT, CDR2 YNNKEL (reference sequence). CDR3 length equals 17 residues. The CDR3 nucleotides are TGTGCCAGCAGCCAAGATCGGAGAGGCGGGAGTGACAATGAGCAGTTCTTC. This sequence encodes CASSQDRRGGSDNEQFF.

The chain carries TRBV5-4 and TRBJ1-1; a possible D gene is TRBD1 (6 bases). Deletions cut 4 bases from V and 8 bases from J, with 12 bases between. The CDR3 sequence is 12 residues long. Germline-derived CDR1 and CDR2 are SGHNT and YYREEE (reference sequence). CDR3 sequence (DNA): TGTGCCAGCAGCCGGCAGGGGAGGGAAGCTTTCTTT. It codes for CASSRQGREAFF. Looking up the rest from reference TRBV5-4 and TRBJ1-1 gives the full variable domain: ETGVTQSPTHLIKTRGQQVTLRCSSQSGHNTVSWYQQALGQGPQFIFQYYREEENGRGNFPPRFSGLQFPNYSSELNVNALELDDSALYLCASSRQGREAFFGQGTRLTVV.